This is a list of T cell receptor beta chains from one sample in a study of blood T cells in healthy people across ages. Each CDR3 protein gets one entry after TCRdb re-called the 5' RACE reads with MiXCR. The sample contains about 1 million distinct CDR3 sequences, more than 40% of which appear only once. Sequenced material: blood. These receptors all stem from a woman in her sixties in good health. CDR3s include the opening cysteine and the closing phenylalanine or tryptophan. A D gene is named only where the DNA matches it firmly. Size is omitted from some rows. Given values are once, few, many or a class for expanded clones.

v_call	d_call	clone_size	j_call	cdr3_nt	cdr3_aa
TRBV12-3/TRBV12-4	TRBD2	-	TRBJ2-1	TGTGCCAGCAGCGCGGGGAGCGGGGGGTACAATGAGCAGTTCTTC	CASSAGSGGYNEQFF
TRBV7-9	-	few	TRBJ2-7	TGTGCCAGCAGTTCCATTGAAGAGCAGTACTTC	CASSSIEEQYF
TRBV2	-	-	TRBJ1-5	TGTGCCAGCAGCCACGAAAAGGGAAATCAGCCCCAGCATTTT	CASSHEKGNQPQHF
TRBV29-1	TRBD1	-	TRBJ2-1	TGCAGCGTTGAAGCCTATCAGGACAGGGGTTTTTCCTACAATGAGCAGTTCTTC	CSVEAYQDRGFSYNEQFF
TRBV5-5	TRBD2	-	TRBJ2-3	TGTGCCAGCAGCAAGTGGAAAACTAGCGGTGCAGATACGCAGTATTTT	CASSKWKTSGADTQYF
TRBV7-2	-	few	TRBJ2-1	TGTGCCAGCAGCCCAACTATTGGAACTGAGCAGTTCTTC	CASSPTIGTEQFF
TRBV18	-	few	TRBJ2-7	TGTGCCAGCTCACTTCGTGAGGGGAGCTCCTACGAGCAGTACTTC	CASSLREGSSYEQYF
TRBV12-3/TRBV12-4	TRBD1	-	TRBJ1-4	TGTGCCAGCAGTTTTCAGGGGGCACAGGGAAAACTGTTTTTT	CASSFQGAQGKLFF
TRBV28	-	-	TRBJ2-1	TGTGCCAGCAGTTTGTCGGGGGCCTACGAGCAGTTCTTC	CASSLSGAYEQFF
TRBV27	-	-	TRBJ2-7	TGTGCCAGCAGAAGGACACCAACCTACGAGCAGTACTTC	CASRRTPTYEQYF
TRBV6-1	TRBD1	few	TRBJ2-7	TGTGCCAGCAGTGAAGTCCCGACAGGGGGGGGCGAGCAGTACTTC	CASSEVPTGGGEQYF
TRBV6-6	-	-	TRBJ1-6	TGTGCCAGCAGTTCCCAACAGAACTATAATTCACCCCTCCACTTT	CASSSQQNYNSPLHF
TRBV7-2	TRBD1	many	TRBJ2-3	TGTGCCAGCAGCGACGACAGGGGGTTTCGGACAGATACGCAGTATTTT	CASSDDRGFRTDTQYF
TRBV7-6	TRBD2	few	TRBJ2-7	TGTGCCAGCAGCCGTGGACTAGAATCAGACGAGCAGTACTTC	CASSRGLESDEQYF
TRBV9	-	-	TRBJ2-5	TGTGCCAGCAGCGTAGGATCGCGAACAGAAGAGCAGTACTTC	CASSVGSRTEEQYF
TRBV7-3	-	-	TRBJ2-1	TGTGCCAGCAGTCAAGGAGCCTCCTACAATGAGCAGTTCTTC	CASSQGASYNEQFF
TRBV5-1	TRBD1	-	TRBJ1-2	TGCGCCAGCAGCTTGCCTCCGGGACAGGCCACTAACTATGGCTACACCTTC	CASSLPPGQATNYGYTF
TRBV2	TRBD2	-	TRBJ2-1	TGTGCCAGCAGTGGATGGTTAGCGGGAGGCGACAATGAGCAGTTCTTC	CASSGWLAGGDNEQFF
TRBV7-9	-	-	TRBJ2-4	TGTGCCAGCAGCAAAGCAGGCCTCCATGGGGAGCAGTACTTC	CASSKAGLHGEQYF
TRBV20-1	-	-	TRBJ2-1	TGCAGTGCTATAGATACTGGATACAATGAGCAGTTCTTC	CSAIDTGYNEQFF
TRBV10-3	TRBD1	-	TRBJ1-2	TGTGCCATCAGTGAAACCCCTGACAGGGGCCTGGTTCTCACCTTC	CAISETPDRGLVLTF
TRBV6-6	-	-	TRBJ2-1	TGTGCCAGCAGTTACGAGGTTCAGGGCGGTGAGCAGTTCTTC	CASSYEVQGGEQFF
TRBV20-1	-	few	TRBJ2-7	TGCAGTGCTACATACACGTCCGCCCCCTACGAGCAGTACTTC	CSATYTSAPYEQYF
TRBV20-1	-	-	TRBJ2-3	TGCAGTGCTAGAGATCCGGCTAGTGGGGCCACAGATACGCAGTATTTT	CSARDPASGATDTQYF
TRBV5-1	-	-	TRBJ2-7	TGCGCCAGCAGTCGGGGAGTTGGCAATGAGCAGTACTTC	CASSRGVGNEQYF
TRBV20-1	-	few	TRBJ1-4	TGCAGTGCTAGGAGATTGGGGGAAAAACTGTTTTTT	CSARRLGEKLFF
TRBV2	-	few	TRBJ2-1	TGTGCCAGCAGTGTCACTCGGTCCAATGAGCAGTTCTTC	CASSVTRSNEQFF
TRBV7-2	-	-	TRBJ1-1	TGTGCCAGCAGCTTAGAGAGGGGGAACACTGAAGCTTTCTTT	CASSLERGNTEAFF
TRBV6-4	TRBD2	few	TRBJ2-7	TGTGCCAGGGGATCGATCGGGAGGGGCTCCTACGAGCAGTACTTC	CARGSIGRGSYEQYF
TRBV7-2	-	-	TRBJ1-5	TGTGCCAGCAGCGGATCCGTGGGTCAGCCCCAGCATTTT	CASSGSVGQPQHF
TRBV7-9	-	many	TRBJ2-7	TGTGCCAGCAGCTTAGGTGGGATGGCCTACGAGCAGTACTTC	CASSLGGMAYEQYF
TRBV11-2	TRBD2	many	TRBJ2-1	TGTGCCAGCAGCTTAAGACTAGCGGGAGGCTACAATGAGCAGTTCTTC	CASSLRLAGGYNEQFF
TRBV2	TRBD1	few	TRBJ2-4	TGTGCCAGCAGCCCTGACAGGGGGAAAAACATTCAGTACTTC	CASSPDRGKNIQYF
TRBV21-1	-	-	TRBJ1-6	TGTGCCAGCAGCAAAATGAGGGATTCACCCCTCCACTTT	CASSKMRDSPLHF
TRBV27	TRBD2	once	TRBJ2-7	TGTGCCAGCAGATTGACTAGCGGGGCAACCTACGAGCAGTACTTC	CASRLTSGATYEQYF
TRBV12-3/TRBV12-4	TRBD2	-	TRBJ2-1	TGTGCCAGCAGTTTAGACGGACTAGCGGGTTTCTACAATGAGCAGTTCTTC	CASSLDGLAGFYNEQFF
TRBV27	-	-	TRBJ2-7	TGTGCCAGCAGCCGTCGCCCAAGGGATGAGCAGTACTTC	CASSRRPRDEQYF
TRBV10-3	-	-	TRBJ1-3	TGTGCCATCAGTACGACACCGGACTCTGGAGACACCATATATTTT	CAISTTPDSGDTIYF
TRBV12-3/TRBV12-4	TRBD2	few	TRBJ2-3	TGTGCCAGCAGTAGCGGGGTTCCGAATACGCAGTATTTT	CASSSGVPNTQYF
TRBV20-1	TRBD2	many	TRBJ2-5	TGCAGTGCTGGGACTAGCGGGATAAAGACCCAGTACTTC	CSAGTSGIKTQYF
TRBV29-1	-	-	TRBJ2-4	TGCAGCGTGCTAACCGGGCCCGTCCTTATAGCCAAAAACATTCAGTACTTC	CSVLTGPVLIAKNIQYF
TRBV28	TRBD2	-	TRBJ2-1	TGTGCCAGCAGTTTTTACCCACTCGGGACTAGCGGGAAGGATGAGCAGTTCTTC	CASSFYPLGTSGKDEQFF
TRBV28	-	-	TRBJ2-5	TGTGCCAGCAGTTCCAGGGAAGAGATCCAGTACTTC	CASSSREEIQYF
TRBV4-1	-	few	TRBJ2-7	TGCGCCAGCAGCCAAGTCCCGGACAGCGGCGACGAGCAGTACTTC	CASSQVPDSGDEQYF
TRBV18	TRBD1	-	TRBJ1-2	TGTGCCAGCTCACTCAATATTGGGACAGTTACTAACTATGGCTACACCTTC	CASSLNIGTVTNYGYTF
TRBV15	-	-	TRBJ1-5	TGTGCCAGTCGGGAGGCAGTAGGAGTGAAGCCCCAGCATTTT	CASREAVGVKPQHF